This is a list of T cell receptor beta chains from one sample in a study of tumor and adjacent non-tumor tissue in lung cancer. TCRdb reprocessed the multiplex PCR reads via MiXCR and lists one record per CDR3 protein. The sample records about 93,000 distinct CDR3 sequences, roughly 70% being singletons. Source material: lung tumor tissue. These receptors were collected from a man between 60 and 75 years old with non-small cell lung cancer. Both conserved end residues are part of each CDR3. Each record gives: V gene, J gene, D gene, clone size, CDR3 protein, CDR3 DNA. The D gene is left open where the match is weak. Clone size appears in some rows only: once, few, many, or a class for an expanded clone.

TRBV6-6	TRBJ2-1	TRBD1	.	CASSDTGVEQSF	TGTGCCAGCAGTGACACAGGGGTTGAGCAATCCTTC
TRBV11-2	TRBJ2-7	TRBD1	.	CVSSLVLGQGSYEQYF	TGTGTCAGCAGCTTAGTCCTAGGACAGGGAAGCTACGAGCAGTACTTC
TRBV6-1	TRBJ1-2	TRBD1	.	CVSSRIDRGHDYTF	TGTGTCAGCAGTCGCATCGACAGGGGGCATGACTACACCTTC
TRBV6-5	TRBJ2-7	.	once	CASKAIGTAYEQYF	TGTGCCAGCAAGGCGATTGGGACGGCCTACGAGCAGTACTTC
TRBV12-3/TRBV12-4	TRBJ1-1	.	.	CVSSQSGGREAFF	TGTGTCAGCAGCCAATCGGGAGGGAGGGAGGCTTTCTTT
TRBV5-4	TRBJ1-1	.	.	CASSVGRFMNTQAFF	TGTGCCAGCAGCGTCGGACGGTTTATGAACACTCAAGCTTTCTTT
TRBV19	TRBJ2-5	.	.	CASSTGPMKETQYF	TGTGCCAGTAGTACAGGACCTATGAAGGAGACCCAGTACTTC
TRBV5-4	TRBJ2-3	.	few	CASSLVEGDMQYF	TGTGCCAGCAGCTTAGTCGAGGGGGATATGCAGTATTTT
TRBV5-5	TRBJ2-1	TRBD1	many	CASSLVQGQGYNEQFF	TGTGCCAGCAGCTTGGTACAGGGACAGGGGTACAATGAGCAGTTCTTC
TRBV11-3	TRBJ2-6	.	.	CASSLENLGGSSGSNVLTF	TGTGCCAGCAGCTTAGAGAATTTAGGTGGGAGCTCTGGGTCCAACGTCCTGACTTTC
TRBV7-3	TRBJ2-2	.	few	CASSLRGTGELFF	TGTGCCAGCAGCTTAAGGGGCACCGGGGAGCTGTTTTTT
TRBV6-5	TRBJ1-6	.	.	CASSYSNMGLDSPLHF	TGTGCCAGCAGTTACTCGAACATGGGGCTGGATTCACCCCTCCACTTT
TRBV24-1	TRBJ2-1	.	many	CATSDLGHNEQFF	TGTGCCACCAGTGATTTGGGACACAATGAGCAGTTCTTC
TRBV5-1	TRBJ2-2	.	few	CARSQTGTNTGELFF	TGCGCCAGAAGCCAAACAGGGACTAACACCGGGGAGCTCTTTTTT
TRBV29-1	TRBJ2-7	TRBD2	medium-sized	CSVDKVTSGSSYEQYF	TGCAGCGTTGATAAGGTGACTAGCGGAAGCTCCTACGAGCAGTACTTC
TRBV7-9	TRBJ2-3	.	.	CASSKGTDTQYF	TGTGCCAGCAGCAAAGGCACAGATACGCAGTATTTT
TRBV5-4	TRBJ2-5	.	many	CASSPGVPQEAQYF	TGTGCCAGCAGTCCCGGGGTACCCCAGGAGGCCCAGTACTTC
TRBV28	TRBJ1-3	.	medium-sized	CATSVLRNTIYF	TGTGCCACCTCTGTATTGAGGAACACCATATATTTT
TRBV11-2	TRBJ1-4	.	.	CASTSGGGTTNEKLFF	TGCGCCAGTACCTCGGGGGGAGGAACAACTAATGAAAAACTGTTTTTT
TRBV5-1	TRBJ2-3	.	.	CATLVGQRTSTDTQYF	TGCGCCACCCTTGTAGGACAGAGAACTAGCACAGATACGCAGTACTTT
TRBV14	TRBJ2-1	TRBD2	.	CASSQGTSGTGEQFF	TGTGCCAGCAGCCAAGGGACTAGCGGGACGGGGGAGCAGTTCTTC
TRBV6-5	TRBJ2-3	.	.	CASKGVAPVKGDTQYF	TGTGCCAGCAAGGGAGTAGCGCCCGTCAAGGGGGATACGCAGTATTTT
TRBV4-3	TRBJ2-2	.	.	CANNQVLIWGMDTGELFF	TGCGCCAACAACCAAGTATTAATATGGGGGATGGACACCGGGGAGCTGTTTTTT
TRBV29-1	TRBJ2-1	.	medium-sized	CSVRSSGNNEQFF	TGCAGCGTAAGGTCCAGCGGTAACAATGAGCAGTTCTTC
TRBV27	TRBJ2-1	.	.	CASNQFLGGEQFF	TGTGCTAGCAATCAGTTTTTGGGCGGGGAGCAGTTCTTC
TRBV25-1	TRBJ2-2	TRBD2	.	CASMIAGTGELFF	TGTGCCAGCATGATAGCGGGCACCGGGGAGCTGTTTTTT
TRBV11-1	TRBJ1-1	.	.	CTSSPFDTEALF	TGTACCAGCAGTCCATTTGACACTGAAGCTCTCTTT
TRBV5-5	TRBJ1-2	.	.	CASSLVPGTNYGYTF	TGTGCCAGCAGCTTGGTTCCAGGCACTAATTATGGCTACACCTTC
TRBV4-2	TRBJ2-2	TRBD2	.	CASLKTRTSGSETNTGDLFF	TGTGCCAGCCTAAAGACCAGGACTAGCGGGAGCGAGACGAACACCGGGGACCTGTTTTTT
TRBV12-3/TRBV12-4	TRBJ2-6	.	.	CACSPGTSVYGANVLTF	TGTGCCTGCAGTCCTGGAACTTCTGTCTATGGGGCCAACGTCCTGACTTTC
TRBV6-2/TRBV6-3	TRBJ1-1	.	.	CANSGAHMNTEAFF	TGTGCCAACAGTGGAGCACACATGAACACTGAAGCTTTCTTT
TRBV13	TRBJ1-2	.	many	CASSLQAYGYTF	TGTGCCAGCAGCTTACAAGCCTATGGCTACACCTTC
TRBV6-1	TRBJ2-3	.	.	CASTAVIITDTQYF	TGTGCTAGCACTGCTGTCATTATCACAGATACGCAGTATTTT
TRBV7-2	TRBJ2-7	.	.	CASSGNYGQYF	TGTGCCAGCAGCGGTAACTACGGGCAGTACTTC
TRBV12-3/TRBV12-4	TRBJ2-4	TRBD1	many	CASSFDRVAKNIQYF	TGTGCCAGCAGTTTCGACAGGGTAGCCAAAAACATTCAGTACTTC
TRBV4-1	TRBJ2-2	.	.	CASSQDLADLSGGELVF	TGCGCCAGCAGCCAAGATCTGGCAGACCTGTCGGGCGGGGAGCTGGTTTTT
TRBV11-2	TRBJ2-3	.	.	CASSLVGHGTDTHYF	.
TRBV20-1	TRBJ2-3	.	.	CSARGADTHYF	TGCAGTGCTAGAGGGGCAGATACACACTATTTT
TRBV7-8	TRBJ2-1	.	.	CDSSSISGGLFF	TGTGACAGCAGCTCGATTAGTGGGGGGCTGTTCTTC
TRBV4-1	TRBJ2-3	.	many	CASSLEGGSTDTQYF	TGCGCCAGCAGCCTCGAGGGGGGGAGCACAGATACGCAGTATTTT
TRBV12-3/TRBV12-4	TRBJ2-7	.	many	CASSLLTSGYEQYF	TGTGCCAGCAGCCTCCTCACTAGTGGCTACGAGCAGTACTTC
TRBV5-6	TRBJ1-1	.	.	CTSSTTGSSYNEAFF	TGTACCAGCAGCACTACCGGGAGTTCGTATAATGAAGCTTTCTTT
TRBV7-2	TRBJ2-1	.	.	CASSLGWGREQFF	TGTGCCAGCAGCTTAGGGTGGGGACGCGAGCAGTTCTTC
TRBV11-1	TRBJ2-2	TRBD1	medium-sized	CASSPRDRGGAGELFF	TGTGCCAGCAGCCCTCGGGACAGGGGAGGCGCCGGGGAGCTGTTTTTT
TRBV4-2	TRBJ2-2	TRBD2	.	CVSSQDRTAGGLTGELFF	TGTGTCAGCAGCCAAGATCGGACAGCGGGGGGGCTCACCGGGGAGCTGTTTTTC
TRBV11-2	TRBJ2-3	.	.	CATTEAGTDTQYF	TGTGCCACCACGGAGGCGGGCACAGATACGCAGTATTTT
TRBV4-3	TRBJ2-4	TRBD2	.	CANSSNMGGIQYF	TGCGCCAACAGCTCAAACATGGGAGGGATTCAGTACTTC
TRBV7-9	TRBJ2-1	.	.	CANSSDWGDEQFF	TGTGCCAATAGCTCCGACTGGGGGGATGAGCAGTTCTTC
TRBV5-1	TRBJ2-1	.	.	CVSSLSSEGDEQFF	TGCGTCAGCAGCTTGTCTTCGGAGGGCGATGAGCAGTTCTTC
TRBV19	TRBJ2-1	TRBD2	.	CASRSPLGLAGGDNEQFF	TGTGCCAGTAGATCCCCCCTCGGTCTAGCGGGGGGGGACAATGAACAGTTCTTC
TRBV11-1	TRBJ1-1	TRBD1	many	CASSGRTGRTETFF	TGTGCCAGCAGCGGGCGGACAGGACGGACCGAAACTTTCTTT
TRBV7-9	TRBJ1-2	.	.	CASSTGGQWYSYTF	TGTGCCAGCAGCACTGGAGGTCAGTGGTATAGCTACACCTTC
TRBV6-1	TRBJ1-2	.	.	CASSEEAVYGYTF	TGTGCCAGCAGTGAAGAGGCAGTCTATGGCTACACCTTC
TRBV11-2	TRBJ1-1	.	.	CASSVKWGGTEAFF	TGTGCCAGCAGCGTCAAGTGGGGTGGCACTGAAGCTTTCTTT
TRBV28	TRBJ1-5	TRBD1	.	CVSKTGVDNQPQHF	TGTGTCAGCAAAACAGGGGTTGACAATCAGCCCCAGCATTTT